A single T cell receptor (beta chain) is shown here with its context. What antigen it recognizes has not been identified. Per-nucleotide qualities are absent, and no much larger clonotype sits a single base away. Healthy HIV-negative adults with no recently reported acute infections or vaccinations were included as donors. Every donor was a Caucasian adult residing in Nashville, Tennessee, USA. CD4+ T cells were enriched by magnetic negative selection, after which naive cells were positively selected on CD45RA and the negative fraction was taken as the memory subset. Blood was obtained by leukapheresis, after which PBMCs were separated by Ficoll-Histopaque density gradient centrifugation and cryopreserved in liquid nitrogen vapor phase. Analytical flow cytometry was used to check the purity and quantity of each magnetically sorted T cell population. Each sorted fraction had its genomic DNA isolated and then quantified by UV absorbance on a Nanodrop 2000c.

This record comes from a study of shared clonotypes between healthy human individuals (dated by TCRdb to the early 2020s). In terms of the full investigation: A few men and two women, aged 18 to 49 years, made up the cohort. Per donor, three plates each were used for CD4 naive and CD4 memory, two for CD8 naive, and one for CD8 memory. To increase sequencing depth and limit assay-specific biases, TCR repertoire library preparation and sequencing were carried out by different laboratories using diverse techniques. Blood TCR repertoires of about 5 healthy adults were deeply sequenced to estimate repertoire size and the extent of clonotype sharing between individuals. Per donor, leukapheresis produced somewhere between about 0.94 and 9.5 billion PBMCs.

Using the deep immunoSEQ assay, multiplex PCR amplified TCR CDR3 regions from genomic DNA. Extracted genomic DNA from each cell subset was spread evenly across all wells of several immunoSEQ 96-well plates, with each plate serving as a replicate. For sorted subsets, approximately 210 ng genomic DNA, equal to 25,000 to 35,000 T cell genomes, was loaded into each replicate PCR. Purified libraries were quantified with a Qubit 3.0 fluorometer, sized on a Bioanalyzer 2100, and re-quantified with the KAPA Library Quantification kit. A separate single-read 150-cycle Illumina NextSeq 550 flow cell was used to sequence each immunoSEQ 96-well plate. The published analysis was carried out like this. Because the immunoSEQ output included only junctional sequences and no quality scores, the filtering could not be the same as the filtering used for full-length reads. To assign V/J genes and CDR3, sequences were annotated against IMGT germline references using PyIR, a Python wrapper for IgBLAST v1.9. Any read was removed if the V/J assignment was weak (E-value above 1e-6), the CDR3 was missing, or the read contained stop codons, out-of-frame junctions, or ambiguous translated residues. V3J clonotypes were defined as sequences sharing the same inferred V gene, J gene, and CDR3 amino acid sequence. To compute the percentage overlap between repertoires, the number of shared unique clonotypes was divided by the size of the smaller repertoire. Repertoire richness was assessed with RTK rarefaction, the Chao1 estimator, and Recon v2.1 estimates of unobserved clonotypes. Generation probabilities for all TCRbeta clonotypes obtained by the gDNA method from a few donors were computed using OLGA. TCRdb re-hosts the immuneACCESS table, in-frame sequences only. Its copies lack some clones; in the studies checked, an unresolved V gene accounts for under half of them, and the cause for the rest is not known. D and trimming come from the DNA, and the V and J calls and clone size come from that table. Across this sample there are over 1.4 million clones, with approximately 96% seen only once. Approximately 1.1% of the sample comes from the top ten.

CDR3 length: 21 amino acids, cysteine to phenylalanine. Only the CDR3 portion is preserved as DNA: 63 bases, with reading frame beginning at the first base. Trimmed from V: 0 bases; trimmed from J: 10 bases; junction bases lacking a gene match: 27. The germline V gene gives CDR1 as SGHRS and CDR2 as YFSETQ. What the authors observed across the whole study: Sampling was limited to blood, and TCR repertoires in tissue likely differ from TCR repertoires in blood. Naive subsets generally had larger estimated clonotype richness than memory subsets did. Higher generation probabilities were observed for clonotypes shared by all four sorted-subset donors than for non-shared clonotypes. Across a handful of donors, around 5.4% of naive CD4, approximately 4% of naive CD8, roughly 2.3% of memory CD4, and 0.4% of memory CD8 clonotypes were shared. Based on pairwise subsampling, the degree of clonotype sharing among donors was expected to be affected by sequencing depth. The genetic and exposure-history diversity represented was limited by the small number of donors. Even with the large sequencing depth, rarefaction of the sorted-subset datasets indicated that sequencing was incomplete.

The TCR originated in a man younger than 45 in good health. The rearrangement joined TRBV5-1 to TRBJ1-1, and 10 junctional nucleotides match TRBD1. Input material: naive CD4+ T cells sorted from blood. The cell subset or site label on this specimen signifies: CD45RA+ positively selected. CDR3 loop: CASSLVRATGGVGHGHLGAFF. DNA sequence: TGCGCCAGCAGCTTGGTACGGGCGACAGGGGGCGTTGGTCACGGGCATCTCGGAGCTTTCTTT.